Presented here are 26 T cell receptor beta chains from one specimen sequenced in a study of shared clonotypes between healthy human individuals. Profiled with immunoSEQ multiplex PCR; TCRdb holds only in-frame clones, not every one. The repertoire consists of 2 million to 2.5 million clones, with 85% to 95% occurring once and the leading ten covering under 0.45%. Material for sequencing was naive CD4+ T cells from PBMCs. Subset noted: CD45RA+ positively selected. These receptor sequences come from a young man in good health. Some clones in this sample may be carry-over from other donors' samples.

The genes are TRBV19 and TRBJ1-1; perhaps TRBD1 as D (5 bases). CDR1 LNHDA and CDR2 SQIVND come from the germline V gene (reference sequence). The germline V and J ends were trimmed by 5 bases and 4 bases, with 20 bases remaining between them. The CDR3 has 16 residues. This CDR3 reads CASSPRRVGRGTEAFF. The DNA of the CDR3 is TGTGCCAGTAGTCCCCGGAGGGTGGGACGTGGCACTGAAGCTTTCTTT.

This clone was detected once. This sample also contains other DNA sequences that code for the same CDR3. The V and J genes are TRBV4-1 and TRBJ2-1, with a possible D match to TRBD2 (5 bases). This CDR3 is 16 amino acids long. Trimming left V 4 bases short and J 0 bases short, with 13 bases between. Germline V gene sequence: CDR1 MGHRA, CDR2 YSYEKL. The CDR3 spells CASSPTSVSSYNEQFF. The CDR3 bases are TGCGCCAGCAGCCCCACTAGTGTGTCCTCCTACAATGAGCAGTTCTTC.

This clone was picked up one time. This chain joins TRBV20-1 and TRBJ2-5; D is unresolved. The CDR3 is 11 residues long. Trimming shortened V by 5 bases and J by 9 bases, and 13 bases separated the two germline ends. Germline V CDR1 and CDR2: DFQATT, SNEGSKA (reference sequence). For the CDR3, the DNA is TGCAGTGCTTCACGAATGGGCGCCCAGTACTTC. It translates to CSASRMGAQYF.

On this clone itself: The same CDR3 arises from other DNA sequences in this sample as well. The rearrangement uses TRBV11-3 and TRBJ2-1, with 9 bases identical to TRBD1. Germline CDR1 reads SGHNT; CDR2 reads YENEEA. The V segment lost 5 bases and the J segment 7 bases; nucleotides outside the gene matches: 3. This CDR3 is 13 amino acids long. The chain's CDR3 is CASSPGQGNEQFF. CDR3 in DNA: TGTGCCAGCAGCCCGGGACAGGGAAATGAGCAGTTCTTC.

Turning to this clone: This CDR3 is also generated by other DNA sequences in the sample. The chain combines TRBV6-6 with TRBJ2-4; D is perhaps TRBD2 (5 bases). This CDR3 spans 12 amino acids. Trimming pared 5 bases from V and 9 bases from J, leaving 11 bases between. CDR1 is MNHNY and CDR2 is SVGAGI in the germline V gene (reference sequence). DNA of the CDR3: TGTGCCAGCAGTCCCAGTGAGGGCATTCAGTACTTC. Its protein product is CASSPSEGIQYF.

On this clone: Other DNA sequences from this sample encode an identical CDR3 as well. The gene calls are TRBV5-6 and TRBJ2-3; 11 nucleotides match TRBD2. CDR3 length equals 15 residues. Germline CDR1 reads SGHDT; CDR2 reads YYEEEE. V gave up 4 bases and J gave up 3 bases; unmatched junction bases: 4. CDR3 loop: CASSLRTSGTDTQYF. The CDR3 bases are TGTGCCAGCAGCCTCAGGACTAGCGGGACAGATACGCAGTATTTT.

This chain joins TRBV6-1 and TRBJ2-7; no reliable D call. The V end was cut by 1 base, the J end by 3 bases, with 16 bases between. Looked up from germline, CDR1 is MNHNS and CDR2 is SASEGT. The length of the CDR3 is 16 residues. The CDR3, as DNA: TGTGCCAGCAGTGAAGGGTTGGGGATTCCCAACTACGAGCAGTACTTC. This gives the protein CASSEGLGIPNYEQYF.

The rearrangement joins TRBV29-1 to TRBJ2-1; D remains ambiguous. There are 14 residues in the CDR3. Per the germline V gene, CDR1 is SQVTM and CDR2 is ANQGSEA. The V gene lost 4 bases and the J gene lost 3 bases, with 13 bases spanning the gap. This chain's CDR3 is CSVVRQANYNEQFF. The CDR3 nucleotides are TGCAGCGTTGTGAGGCAGGCTAACTACAATGAGCAGTTCTTC.

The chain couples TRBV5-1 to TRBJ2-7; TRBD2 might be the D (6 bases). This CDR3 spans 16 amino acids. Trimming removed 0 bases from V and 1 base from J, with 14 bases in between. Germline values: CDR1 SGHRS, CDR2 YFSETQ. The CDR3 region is CASSLAGRDLSYEQYF. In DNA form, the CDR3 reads TGCGCCAGCAGCTTGGCCGGGCGGGACCTATCCTACGAGCAGTACTTC.

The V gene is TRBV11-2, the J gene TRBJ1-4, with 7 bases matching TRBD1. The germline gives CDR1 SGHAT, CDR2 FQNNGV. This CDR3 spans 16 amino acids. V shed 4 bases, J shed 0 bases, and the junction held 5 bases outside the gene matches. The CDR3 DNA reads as TGTGCCAGCAGCTGGGTGACAGGGTCAACTAATGAAAAACTGTTTTTT. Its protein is CASSWVTGSTNEKLFF.

In nucleotides, the CDR3 is TGTGCCAGTAGTATCCTAGCAGGAGCAGAGACCCAGTACTTC. Its translation: CASSILAGAETQYF. V gene TRBV19 combines with J gene TRBJ2-5, with D possibly being TRBD2 (5 bases). Germline V gene data show CDR1 as LNHDA and CDR2 as SQIVND (reference sequence). The CDR3 extends over 14 amino acids. V was clipped by 3 bases and J by 4 bases, with 12 bases between them.

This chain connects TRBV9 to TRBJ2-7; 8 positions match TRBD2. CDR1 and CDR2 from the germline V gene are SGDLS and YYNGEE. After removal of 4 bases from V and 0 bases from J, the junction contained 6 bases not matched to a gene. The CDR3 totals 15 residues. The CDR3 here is CASSPGGGRSYEQYF. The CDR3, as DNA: TGTGCCAGCAGCCCTGGCGGGGGGCGCTCCTACGAGCAGTACTTC.

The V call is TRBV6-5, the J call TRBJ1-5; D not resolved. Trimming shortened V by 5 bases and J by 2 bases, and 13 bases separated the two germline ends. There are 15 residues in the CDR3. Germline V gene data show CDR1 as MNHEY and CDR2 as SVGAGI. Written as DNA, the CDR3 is TGTGCCAGCAGTCCCCGGCAGGTCGGCAATCAGCCCCAGCATTTT. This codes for CASSPRQVGNQPQHF.

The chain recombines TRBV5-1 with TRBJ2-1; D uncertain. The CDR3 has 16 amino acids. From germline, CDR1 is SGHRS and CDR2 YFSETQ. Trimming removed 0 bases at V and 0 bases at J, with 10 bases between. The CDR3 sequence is CASSLAGDFSYNEQFF. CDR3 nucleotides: TGCGCCAGCAGCTTGGCCGGAGACTTCTCCTACAATGAGCAGTTCTTC.

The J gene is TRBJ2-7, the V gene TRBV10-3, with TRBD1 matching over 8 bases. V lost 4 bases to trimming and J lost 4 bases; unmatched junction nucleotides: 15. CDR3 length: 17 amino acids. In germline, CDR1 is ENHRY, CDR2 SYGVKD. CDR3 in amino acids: CAISGPRQGASSYEQYF. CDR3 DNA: TGTGCCATCAGTGGCCCCCGTCAGGGGGCTTCTTCTTACGAGCAGTACTTC.

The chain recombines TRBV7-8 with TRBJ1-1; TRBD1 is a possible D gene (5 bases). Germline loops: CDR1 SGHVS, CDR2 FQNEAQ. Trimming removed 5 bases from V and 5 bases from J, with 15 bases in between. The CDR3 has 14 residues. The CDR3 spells CASSPGRGQTEAFF. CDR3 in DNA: TGTGCCAGCAGCCCCGGGCGGGGCCAAACTGAAGCTTTCTTT.

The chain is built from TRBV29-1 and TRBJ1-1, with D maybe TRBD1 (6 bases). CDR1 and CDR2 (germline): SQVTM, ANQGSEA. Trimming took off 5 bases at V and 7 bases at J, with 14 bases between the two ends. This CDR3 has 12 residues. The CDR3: CSVRNGQSEAFF. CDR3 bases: TGCAGCGTTAGGAACGGACAGAGTGAAGCTTTCTTT.

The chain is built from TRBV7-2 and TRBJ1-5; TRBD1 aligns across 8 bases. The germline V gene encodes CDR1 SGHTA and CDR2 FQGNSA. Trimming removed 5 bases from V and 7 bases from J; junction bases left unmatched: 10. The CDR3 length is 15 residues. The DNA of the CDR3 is TGTGCCAGCAGCGTCCGAACAGGGGGAGGCCAGCCCCAGCATTTT. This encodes CASSVRTGGGQPQHF.

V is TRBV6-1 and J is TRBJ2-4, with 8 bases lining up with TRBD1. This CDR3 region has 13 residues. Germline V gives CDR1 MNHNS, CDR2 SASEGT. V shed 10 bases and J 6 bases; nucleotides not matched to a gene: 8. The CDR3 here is CAIIDRGGNIQYF. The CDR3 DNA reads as TGTGCCATTATCGACAGGGGAGGAAACATTCAGTACTTC.

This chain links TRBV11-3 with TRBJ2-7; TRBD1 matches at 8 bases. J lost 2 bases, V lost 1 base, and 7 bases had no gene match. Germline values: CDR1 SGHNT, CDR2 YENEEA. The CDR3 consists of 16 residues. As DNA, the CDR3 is TGTGCCAGCAGCTTAGCCGGTGGGGACAGGACCTACGAGCAGTACTTC. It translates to CASSLAGGDRTYEQYF.

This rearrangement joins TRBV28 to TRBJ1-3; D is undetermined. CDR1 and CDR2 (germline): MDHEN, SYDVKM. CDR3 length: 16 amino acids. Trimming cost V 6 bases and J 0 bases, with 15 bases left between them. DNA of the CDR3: TGTGCCAGCAGGGCCTTTCAAGCCTTCTCTGGAAACACCATATATTTT. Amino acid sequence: CASRAFQAFSGNTIYF.

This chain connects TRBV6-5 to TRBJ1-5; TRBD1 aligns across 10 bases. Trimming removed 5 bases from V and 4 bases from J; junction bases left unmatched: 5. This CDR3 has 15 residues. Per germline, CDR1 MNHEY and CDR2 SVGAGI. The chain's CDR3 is CASSGRDRGNQPQHF. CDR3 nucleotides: TGTGCCAGCAGTGGCCGGGACAGGGGTAATCAGCCCCAGCATTTT.

Here the CDR3 reads CASIPLRGHLAGNTIYF. In nucleotides, the CDR3 is TGTGCCAGCATCCCCCTTAGGGGGCATTTAGCTGGAAACACCATATATTTT. The chain links TRBV28 to TRBJ1-3; 7 positions match TRBD1. Germline V CDR1 and CDR2: MDHEN, SYDVKM. After removal of 7 bases from V and 2 bases from J, the junction contained 14 bases not matched to a gene. CDR3 size: 17 residues.

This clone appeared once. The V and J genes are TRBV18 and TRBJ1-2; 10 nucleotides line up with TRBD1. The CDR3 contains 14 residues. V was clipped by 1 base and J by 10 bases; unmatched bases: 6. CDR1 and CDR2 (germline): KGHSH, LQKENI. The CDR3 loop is CASSPQTGGLDYTF. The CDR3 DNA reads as TGTGCCAGCTCACCACAGACAGGGGGCCTGGACTACACCTTC.

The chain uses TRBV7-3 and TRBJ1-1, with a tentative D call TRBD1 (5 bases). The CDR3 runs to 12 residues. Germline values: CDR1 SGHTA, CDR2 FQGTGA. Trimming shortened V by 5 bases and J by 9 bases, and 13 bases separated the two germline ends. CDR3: CASSNPGLQAFF. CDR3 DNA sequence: TGTGCCAGCAGCAATCCGGGACTACAAGCTTTCTTT. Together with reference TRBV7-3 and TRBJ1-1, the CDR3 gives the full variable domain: GAGVSQTPSNKVTEKGKYVELRCDPISGHTALYWYRQSLGQGPEFLIYFQGTGAADDSGLPNDRFFAVRPEGSVSTLKIQRTERGDSAVYLCASSNPGLQAFFGQGTRLTVV.

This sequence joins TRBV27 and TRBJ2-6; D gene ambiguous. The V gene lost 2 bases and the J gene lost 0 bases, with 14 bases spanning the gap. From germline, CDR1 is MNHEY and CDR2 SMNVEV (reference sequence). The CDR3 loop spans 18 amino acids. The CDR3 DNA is TGTGCCAGCAGTTTAAAGGGCCAACCCTTCTCTGGGGCCAACGTCCTGACTTTC. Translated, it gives CASSLKGQPFSGANVLTF. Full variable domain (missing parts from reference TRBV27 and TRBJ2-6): EAQVTQNPRYLITVTGKKLTVTCSQNMNHEYMSWYRQDPGLGLRQIYYSMNVEVTDKGDVPEGYKVSRKEKRNFPLILESPSPNQTSLYFCASSLKGQPFSGANVLTFGAGSRLTVL.